This T cell receptor (beta chain) is drawn from a study of CD8 T cells in ankylosing spondylitis. Study observations and caveats: What seemed typical of ankylosing spondylitis blood was a TCR beta motif built from roughly eight highly homologous variants. Within peripheral blood, clones linked to disease were CD8+ and relatively rare. Earlier studies detected some motif variants in reactive arthritis synovial fluid and blood.

This clonotype came up many times. The antigen is unknown. The CDR3 runs 16 residues. Germline V gene lookup returns CDR1 LNHDA and CDR2 SQIVND (reference sequence). The trim removed 7 bases at V and 0 bases at J, leaving 6 bases unmatched. Quantitative 5'-RACE was performed with molecular barcodes, and it yielded the TCR beta libraries. TCRdb used MiXCR to reprocess the 5' RACE reads, holding one entry per CDR3 protein. Among tens of thousands of distinct CDR3 sequences listed, about 5% were seen once. The TCR was taken from a male donor with ankylosing spondylitis or in good health (not recorded which). Sequencing used blood, either unsorted or a sorted T cell fraction (not recorded which). The chain is built from TRBV19 and TRBJ2-6; 7 positions agree with TRBD1. CDR3 nucleotides: TGTGCCAGTAAAATGGGGGACAGCTCTGGGGCCAACGTCCTGACTTTC. It specifies CASKMGDSSGANVLTF.